These T cell receptor beta chains were read from a single sample in a study of CD8 T cells in ankylosing spondylitis. MiXCR was run by TCRdb on the 5' RACE reads, yielding one entry per CDR3 protein. Counted here are about 700,000 distinct CDR3 sequences, around 17% occurring once; the ten biggest clones make up 19%. Sequenced input: blood, either unsorted or a sorted T cell fraction (not recorded which). The receptors shown here come from a male donor with ankylosing spondylitis. CDR3s include the opening cysteine and the closing phenylalanine or tryptophan. D genes are given only for firm matches. Only part of the rows carry a size: once, few, many, or a class if the clone is expanded.

d_call	clone_size	j_call	v_call	cdr3_aa	cdr3_nt
TRBD2	few	TRBJ2-7	TRBV3-1	CASSQGTSGIAIISYEQYF	TGTGCCAGCAGCCAAGGGACTAGCGGGATAGCCATTATCTCCTACGAGCAGTACTTC
TRBD2	few	TRBJ2-5	TRBV12-3/TRBV12-4	CASSPLAGGRQETQYF	TGTGCCAGCAGCCCACTAGCGGGAGGGCGTCAAGAGACCCAGTACTTC
TRBD2	-	TRBJ2-1	TRBV20-1	CSARQKSGLAGGNEQFF	TGCAGTGCTAGGCAGAAATCGGGACTAGCGGGAGGGAATGAGCAGTTCTTC
-	-	TRBJ1-1	TRBV12-3/TRBV12-4	CASSFTPIMNTEAFF	TGTGCCAGCAGTTTTACCCCGATTATGAACACTGAAGCTTTCTTT
-	-	TRBJ1-1	TRBV29-1	CSVLNPARGGLNTEAFF	TGCAGCGTTCTTAACCCGGCGAGGGGCGGATTGAACACGGAAGCTTTCTTT
TRBD2	-	TRBJ2-3	TRBV3-1	CASSQDGGASGGVNADTQYF	TGTGCCAGCAGCCAAGATGGTGGGGCTAGCGGGGGGGTCAACGCAGATACGCAGTATTTT
TRBD1	few	TRBJ2-7	TRBV5-1	CASSLEGQGAGYEQYF	TGCGCCAGCAGCTTGGAAGGTCAGGGGGCCGGGTACGAGCAGTACTTC
-	-	TRBJ1-2	TRBV6-5	CASSYSQGLDGYTF	TGTGCCAGCAGTTACTCACAGGGTTTGGATGGCTACACCTTC
TRBD1	few	TRBJ2-3	TRBV5-1	CASSLMDRGTDTQYF	TGCGCCAGCAGCTTGATGGACAGGGGAACAGATACGCAGTATTTT
-	-	TRBJ1-1	TRBV5-1	CASSPGSLEAFF	TGCGCCAGCAGCCCTGGGAGTCTGGAGGCTTTCTTT
-	-	TRBJ2-3	TRBV12-3/TRBV12-4	CASSPVRTWVDTQYF	TGTGCCAGCAGTCCAGTAAGAACGTGGGTAGATACGCAGTATTTT
TRBD2	many	TRBJ2-7	TRBV6-5	CASSYAASGRYEQYF	TGTGCCAGCAGTTACGCCGCTAGCGGGAGGTACGAGCAGTACTTC
-	-	TRBJ1-1	TRBV5-1	CASSLVPGAVEAFF	TGCGCCAGCAGCTTGGTCCCAGGGGCGGTTGAAGCTTTCTTT
-	-	TRBJ2-2	TRBV4-3	CASSQEGQSNTGELFF	TGCGCCAGCAGCCAGGAGGGACAGTCAAACACCGGGGAGCTGTTTTTT
TRBD1	few	TRBJ1-2	TRBV27	CASSKAGQGGGYTF	TGTGCCAGCAGTAAAGCGGGACAGGGAGGGGGCTACACCTTC
-	-	TRBJ2-1	TRBV20-1	CSASQVRGPYNEQFF	TGCAGTGCTAGCCAGGTCCGGGGACCCTACAATGAGCAGTTCTTC
TRBD2	many	TRBJ2-1	TRBV12-3/TRBV12-4	CASSLATGGHNEQFF	TGTGCCAGCAGTTTAGCAACGGGGGGACACAATGAGCAGTTCTTC
TRBD2	-	TRBJ2-2	TRBV6-5	CASSLLAGGPPGELFF	TGTGCCAGCAGTTTGCTAGCGGGAGGGCCCCCCGGGGAGCTGTTTTTT
-	-	TRBJ2-3	TRBV12-3/TRBV12-4	CASSPYRARGDTQYF	TGTGCCAGCAGCCCATACCGGGCCCGGGGAGATACGCAGTATTTT
-	-	TRBJ2-5	TRBV20-1	CSATGLAVKETQYF	TGCAGTGCCACGGGACTGGCAGTAAAAGAGACCCAGTACTTC
TRBD1	few	TRBJ1-2	TRBV5-6	CASSWVDREDYGYTF	TGTGCCAGCAGCTGGGTAGACAGGGAGGACTATGGCTACACCTTC
TRBD1	few	TRBJ2-3	TRBV7-9	CASSLRQGRKDTQYF	TGTGCCAGCAGCCTGCGACAGGGACGGAAGGATACGCAGTATTTT
-	few	TRBJ2-3	TRBV7-3	CASSRSGYTDTQYF	TGTGCCAGCAGCCGGAGCGGGTACACAGATACGCAGTATTTT
-	few	TRBJ2-5	TRBV4-1	CASSQEGPGSLQETQYF	TGCGCCAGCAGCCAAGAGGGGCCAGGGAGCCTCCAAGAGACCCAGTACTTC
TRBD1	few	TRBJ1-5	TRBV12-3/TRBV12-4	CASSLAPQGAQHF	TGTGCCAGCAGTTTGGCCCCTCAGGGGGCCCAGCATTTT
-	-	TRBJ2-5	TRBV5-1	CASAETAPETQYF	TGCGCCAGCGCGGAGACAGCGCCTGAGACCCAGTACTTC
TRBD1	few	TRBJ2-7	TRBV20-1	CSASRDRGYEQYF	TGCAGTGCTAGTAGGGACAGGGGATACGAGCAGTACTTC
TRBD1	-	TRBJ2-2	TRBV7-2	CASSPQTGAGGELFF	TGTGCCAGCAGCCCCCAGACAGGGGCGGGTGGGGAGCTGTTTTTT
TRBD1	-	TRBJ2-5	TRBV5-6	CASSYGTGRQETQYF	TGTGCCAGCAGCTATGGGACAGGGCGCCAAGAGACCCAGTACTTC
-	-	TRBJ2-5	TRBV6-5	CASSYLPRGQETQYF	TGTGCCAGCAGTTACTTACCTAGGGGGCAAGAGACCCAGTACTTC
TRBD1	-	TRBJ1-4	TRBV7-8	CASSGQDLKPTNEKLFF	TGTGCCAGCAGCGGACAGGATCTAAAACCAACTAATGAAAAACTGTTTTTT
-	-	TRBJ2-2	TRBV12-3/TRBV12-4	CASSLVQVGELFF	TGTGCCAGCAGTTTAGTCCAGGTCGGGGAGCTGTTTTTT
TRBD1	-	TRBJ1-2	TRBV3-1	CASSFDRETGYTF	TGTGCCAGCAGCTTCGACAGGGAAACTGGCTACACCTTC
-	-	TRBJ2-3	TRBV2	CASSYISSADTQYF	TGTGCCAGCAGCTACATCTCCTCGGCAGATACGCAGTATTTT
-	few	TRBJ1-1	TRBV29-1	CSVELTQRNTEAFF	TGCAGCGTTGAACTCACCCAACGCAACACTGAAGCTTTCTTT
-	-	TRBJ1-3	TRBV4-3	CASSQEGLQVSGNTIYF	TGCGCCAGCAGCCAAGAAGGTTTACAGGTCTCTGGAAACACCATATATTTT
-	few	TRBJ1-5	TRBV14	CATHALGNQPQHF	TGTGCCACCCATGCCCTGGGGAATCAGCCCCAGCATTTT
TRBD2	few	TRBJ2-2	TRBV11-2	CASSTRLAGDAGELFF	TGTGCCAGCAGCACCCGACTAGCGGGAGACGCCGGGGAGCTGTTTTTT
-	many	TRBJ2-1	TRBV7-2	CASSPEVGKRGNEQFF	TGTGCCAGCAGCCCCGAGGTGGGCAAGCGTGGAAATGAGCAGTTCTTC
TRBD2	-	TRBJ2-1	TRBV18	CASSPRGGDQLGYNEQFF	TGTGCCAGCTCACCACGGGGGGGGGATCAACTTGGTTACAATGAGCAGTTCTTC
TRBD1	few	TRBJ2-1	TRBV7-2	CASSSTGGAYNEQFF	TGTGCCAGCAGCTCGACAGGGGGCGCCTACAATGAGCAGTTCTTC
TRBD2	-	TRBJ2-5	TRBV7-2	CASGPGTSGGVFETQYF	TGTGCCAGCGGCCCCGGGACTAGCGGGGGGGTATTCGAGACCCAGTACTTC
TRBD2	-	TRBJ2-3	TRBV3-1	CASSQGWTSGGAIDTQYF	TGTGCCAGCAGCCAAGGCTGGACTAGCGGGGGGGCGATAGATACGCAGTATTTT
-	-	TRBJ2-2	TRBV11-2	CASSLRIEQEDTGELFF	TGTGCCAGCAGCTTAAGGATTGAACAGGAGGACACCGGGGAGCTGTTTTTT
TRBD2	few	TRBJ2-3	TRBV5-4	CASSYLAGGGDTQYF	TGTGCCAGCAGCTACCTAGCGGGGGGAGGAGATACGCAGTATTTT
TRBD1	-	TRBJ2-7	TRBV28	CASSPAGTDYEQYF	TGTGCCAGCAGTCCCGCCGGGACAGACTACGAGCAGTACTTC
-	many	TRBJ1-2	TRBV12-3/TRBV12-4	CASSLGGNYGYTF	TGTGCCAGCAGCCTCGGGGGAAACTATGGCTACACCTTC
TRBD2	-	TRBJ2-1	TRBV20-1	CSARDIRLAGVTEQFF	TGCAGTGCTAGAGATATCAGGCTAGCGGGAGTCACTGAGCAGTTCTTC
TRBD1	few	TRBJ1-1	TRBV9	CASSDYGTGKAPTEAFF	TGTGCCAGCAGCGACTACGGGACAGGGAAAGCCCCGACTGAAGCTTTCTTT
TRBD2	few	TRBJ2-7	TRBV6-1	CASSEPPLADFYEQYF	TGTGCCAGCAGTGAACCTCCCCTAGCGGACTTTTACGAGCAGTACTTC
-	-	TRBJ1-6	TRBV27	CASSARDGPNSPLHF	TGTGCCAGCAGCGCCCGTGATGGCCCAAATTCACCCCTCCACTTT
-	-	TRBJ2-5	TRBV6-5	CASTYLRGGQETQYF	TGTGCCAGCACCTACTTGAGGGGGGGCCAAGAGACCCAGTACTTC
TRBD2	few	TRBJ2-7	TRBV20-1	CSAYASGTYEQYF	TGCAGTGCTTACGCTAGCGGAACCTACGAGCAGTACTTC
TRBD1	few	TRBJ1-5	TRBV29-1	CSVRTGQGNQPQHF	TGCAGCGTCCGAACAGGACAGGGCAATCAGCCCCAGCATTTT
TRBD1	-	TRBJ1-1	TRBV11-2	CASSLSSGQGYTEAFF	TGTGCCAGCAGCTTAAGCTCCGGACAGGGTTACACTGAAGCTTTCTTT
-	-	TRBJ1-1	TRBV4-1	CASSQGSQRDVIAFF	TGCGCCAGCAGCCAAGGGTCCCAGCGCGATGTTATAGCTTTCTTT
-	-	TRBJ1-2	TRBV6-5	CASSYGDLEGGGYTF	TGTGCCAGCAGTTACGGGGACCTCGAGGGCGGAGGCTACACCTTC
TRBD2	-	TRBJ2-1	TRBV6-1	CASRQGTSSYNEQFF	TGTGCCAGCAGGCAGGGGACTAGCTCCTACAATGAGCAGTTCTTC